Following are 15 T cell receptor beta chains from one sample sequenced in a study of blood T cells in healthy people across ages. Sample-barcoded 5' priming and a J-beta primer mix drove a second PCR of 7 to 11 cycles. Each CDR3 protein gets one entry after TCRdb re-called the 5' RACE reads with MiXCR. The data hold 1 million or so distinct CDR3 sequences, with approximately 26% observed a single time. These data were also filed under a second study, of T cells of mothers and their children.

The sequencing input was blood. These receptors all stem from a girl aged 2-9 years in good health.

V gene TRBV5-1 combines with J gene TRBJ2-1; TRBD1 might be the D (5 bases). The germline V gene encodes CDR1 SGHRS and CDR2 YFSETQ. The V end was cut by 5 bases, the J end by 8 bases, with 17 bases between. This CDR3 region has 14 residues. CDR3 in amino acids: CASRTGSQGDEQFF. The CDR3 DNA reads as TGCGCCAGCAGGACGGGTTCCCAGGGCGATGAGCAGTTCTTC.

The gene calls are TRBV6-1 and TRBJ2-3, with 10 nucleotides matching TRBD1. V lost 6 bases and J lost 5; bases outside the gene matches: 5. Germline V gives CDR1 MNHNS, CDR2 SASEGT. The CDR3 consists of 14 residues. DNA of the CDR3: TGTGCCAGCAGCCGGGACAGGGGAATAGATACGCAGTATTTT. This codes for CASSRDRGIDTQYF.

This clonotype was found once. The CDR3 does not close with the conserved phenylalanine or tryptophan, likely indicating a read error. The chain couples TRBV7-8 to TRBJ2-1, with D uncertain. Germline assignment: CDR1 SGHVS and CDR2 FQNEAQ. The CDR3 length is 13 residues. With 2 bases removed from V and 5 bases from J, the gap between germline ends came to 7 bases. The CDR3 region is CASSLLWHNEQFL. DNA of the CDR3: TGTGCCAGCAGCTTATTGTGGCACAATGAGCAGTTCCTC.

The genes are TRBV7-9 and TRBJ2-3, with a tentative D call TRBD1 (5 bases). Deletions cut 2 bases from V and 4 bases from J, with 16 bases between. Germline V gene sequence: CDR1 SEHNR, CDR2 FQNEAQ (reference sequence). The CDR3 spans 16 residues. In DNA form, the CDR3 reads TGTGCCAGCAGCTTAAAGGCAGGGTTGGACGCAGATACGCAGTATTTT. Amino acid sequence: CASSLKAGLDADTQYF.

Turning to this clonotype: A junction boundary mismatches the germline segment, possibly from a read error. J is TRBJ2-1 and V is TRBV12-3 or TRBV12-4, with D perhaps matching TRBD1 or TRBD2 (5 bases each). The CDR3 contains 11 residues. The CDR3 sequence: CASSFQGREVF. The CDR3 DNA is TGTGCCAGCAGTTTTCAGGGACGGGAAGTCTTC.

The chain combines TRBV11-2 with TRBJ2-1, with a possible D match to TRBD2 (5 bases). Trimming took off 1 base at V and 5 bases at J, with 12 bases between the two ends. The length of the CDR3 is 15 residues. Germline loops: CDR1 SGHAT, CDR2 FQNNGV. The CDR3 protein is CASSLGPSGDNEQFF. CDR3 bases: TGTGCCAGCAGCTTAGGCCCTTCCGGGGACAATGAGCAGTTCTTC.

This clonotype was counted many times. The rearrangement joins TRBV5-6 to TRBJ2-7; D call uncertain. Trimming took off 3 bases at V and 4 bases at J, with 8 bases between the two ends. CDR1 is SGHDT and CDR2 is YYEEEE in the germline V gene. The CDR3 is 12 amino acids. CDR3 bases: TGTGCCAGCAGCTGGGGTACTTACGAGCAGTACTTC. Residues: CASSWGTYEQYF.

V gene TRBV15 combines with J gene TRBJ2-7; TRBD1 agrees at 9 bases. Trimming at V came to 7 bases and at J to 2 bases, leaving 9 bases not matched to a gene. The CDR3 spans 15 residues. CDR1 and CDR2 from the germline V gene are LNHNV and YYDKDF (reference sequence). CDR3 protein: CATTEGTGTPYEQYF. In nucleotides, the CDR3 is TGTGCCACCACCGAGGGGACAGGGACCCCCTACGAGCAGTACTTC.

CDR3 amino acids: CSVDGTGGSVYGYTF. DNA for the CDR3: TGCAGCGTTGATGGGACAGGGGGCTCGGTCTATGGCTACACCTTC. The rearrangement joins TRBV29-1 to TRBJ1-2; 12 bases map to TRBD1. Germline CDR1 is SQVTM and CDR2 is ANQGSEA. With V trimmed by 3 bases and J by 4 bases, 6 bases remained unmatched. The CDR3 is 15 residues long. The complete variable domain, with remaining parts taken from reference TRBV29-1 and TRBJ1-2, reads SAVISQKPSRDICQRGTSLTIQCQVDSQVTMMFWYRQQPGQSLTLIATANQGSEATYESGFVIDKFPISRPNLTFSTLTVSNMSPEDSSIYLCSVDGTGGSVYGYTFGSGTRLTVV.

This clonotype turned up a few times. CDR3 DNA sequence: TGCAGTGCCCCAAAGGACAGGGGGCCGGAGACCCAGTACTTC. This translates into CSAPKDRGPETQYF. The V call is TRBV20-1, the J call TRBJ2-1, with 11 positions matching TRBD1. The J call may be mistaken, given a closer DNA end match to TRBJ2-5. The CDR3 extends over 14 amino acids. CDR1 is DFQATT and CDR2 is SNEGSKA in the germline V gene (reference sequence).

The gene calls are TRBV6-1 and TRBJ2-5, with 11 bases lining up with TRBD2. This CDR3 is built from 17 residues. CDR1 and CDR2 from the germline V gene are MNHNS and SASEGT. V lost 0 bases and J lost 2; bases outside the gene matches: 5. In nucleotides, the CDR3 is TGTGCCAGCAGTGAAGCTAGAGCTAGCGGGAGGCAAGAGACCCAGTACTTC. The encoded protein is CASSEARASGRQETQYF.

The chain recombines TRBV29-1 with TRBJ2-3; D is unresolved. V was pared by 3 bases and J by 6 bases, with 13 bases between. CDR3 length: 13 amino acids. Germline V gene lookup returns CDR1 SQVTM and CDR2 ANQGSEA. CDR3 region: CSVEGSRLDTQYF. CDR3 sequence (DNA): TGCAGCGTTGAGGGGTCACGGTTGGATACGCAGTATTTT.

The chain uses TRBV7-8 and TRBJ1-2, with 7 bases aligning to TRBD1. In germline, CDR1 is SGHVS, CDR2 FQNEAQ. The CDR3 length is 14 residues. The V segment lost 5 bases and the J segment 4 bases; nucleotides outside the gene matches: 7. The CDR3 is CASSPKGQFYGYTF. The CDR3 DNA reads TGTGCCAGCAGCCCTAAGGGACAGTTCTATGGCTACACCTTC.

With regard to this clonotype: A read error may account for a junction end that differs from germline. J is TRBJ2-5 and V is TRBV5-1; D not certain. The CDR3 consists of 11 residues. Germline CDR1 reads SGHRS; CDR2 reads YFSETQ. CDR3 sequence: CACSAWETQYF. Written as DNA, the CDR3 is TGCGCCTGCAGCGCCTGGGAGACCCAGTACTTC.

The rearrangement uses TRBV5-1 and TRBJ2-2, with TRBD1 matching 9 bases. The germline CDR1 and CDR2 sequences are SGHRS and YFSETQ. The CDR3 is 15 residues long. The V gene end was trimmed by 8 bases and the J gene end by 0 bases; junction bases not matched to a gene: 5. The CDR3 coding sequence is TGCGCCAGTCGGACAGGGGCGTCGAACACCGGGGAGCTGTTTTTT. It is translated as CASRTGASNTGELFF.